The sequence of this T cell receptor beta chain was determined in a study of PD-1 blockade in classical Hodgkin lymphoma. Broader study findings: Similar baseline diversity was found in complete responders and newly diagnosed patients.

The length of the CDR3 is 13 residues. The germline CDR1 and CDR2 sequences are MDHEN and SYDVKM. Points on this clone: Its antigen is not known.

There was relapse after autologous stem cell transplantation in every patient, and there was variation in brentuximab vedotin exposure. After PBMCs were thawed, their CD8+ T cells were isolated by magnetic negative selection. Sequenced by immunoSEQ multiplex PCR; TCRdb stores in-frame clones only, minus some. The data contain 12,000 or so clones, 84% of them singletons. The sequences come from CD8+ T cells from blood, collected at baseline. This clonotype was obtained from a human donor with classical Hodgkin lymphoma. The chain is built from TRBV28 and TRBJ2-2, with D perhaps TRBD1 or TRBD2 (6 bases each). The chain's CDR3 is CVARGPNTGELFF. The CDR3 nucleotides read TGTGTAGCTCGGGGGCCGAACACCGGGGAGCTGTTTTTT. Full variable domain (missing parts from reference TRBV28 and TRBJ2-2): DVKVTQSSRYLVKRTGEKVFLECVQDMDHENMFWYRQDPGLGLRLIYFSYDVKMKEKGDIPEGYSVSREKKERFSLILESASTNQTSMYLCVARGPNTGELFFGEGSRLTVL.